This entry concerns a single T cell receptor beta chain. This CDR3 has 13 amino acids. V shed 4 bases and J 3 bases; nucleotides not matched to a gene: 2. Germline CDR1 and CDR2: SGHDN and FVKESK. The sample originates from a study of blood T cell repertoires in COVID-19. The repertoire was sequenced with immunoSEQ multiplex PCR; TCRdb's copy has only in-frame clones and lacks some. Here the sample spans 310,000 or so clones, 70% to 90% being singletons. Sequencing was performed on PBMCs or T cells enriched from blood (not recorded which). The sequence was obtained from a woman under 30 who had recovered from COVID-19. This chain connects TRBV14 to TRBJ1-2; TRBD1 matches 7 bases. CDR3 loop: CASSPDRDYGYTF. The CDR3 DNA sequence: TGTGCCAGCAGCCCCGACAGGGACTATGGCTACACCTTC.